The next 8 T cell receptor beta chains were all read from a single sample in a study of blood T cells in healthy people across ages. A sample-barcoded 5' primer and a J-beta primer mix were used in a second PCR of roughly 7 to 11 cycles. One entry per CDR3 protein, called by TCRdb with MiXCR from the 5' RACE reads. The data contain 1.5 million to 1.8 million distinct CDR3 sequences, under 55% of them singletons. The sample was blood. The receptors stem from a woman aged 18-30 years in good health.

The chain is built from TRBV19 and TRBJ2-1; D is perhaps TRBD1 or TRBD2 (5 bases each). Trimming took off 6 bases at V and 6 bases at J, with 18 bases between the two ends. The CDR3 has 15 residues. Germline CDR1 LNHDA, CDR2 SQIVND (reference sequence). CDR3 sequence: CASRPRDRSINEQFF. The DNA for the CDR3 is TGTGCCAGTAGACCCCGGGACCGTTCTATCAATGAGCAGTTCTTC.

In this sample, this clonotype turned up once. The chain links TRBV29-1 to TRBJ2-5; weak D call: TRBD1 (6 bases). The germline CDR1 and CDR2 sequences are SQVTM and ANQGSEA. The V and J ends lost 7 bases and 2 bases respectively, with 11 bases between them. The CDR3 extends over 12 amino acids. The CDR3: CSGQQGQETQYF. For the CDR3, the DNA is TGCAGCGGGCAACAGGGACAAGAGACCCAGTACTTC.

Written as DNA, the CDR3 is TGTGCCAGCAGCCCCTGGGCAGGAGGGAGGACTGAAGCTTTCTTT. Amino acids: CASSPWAGGRTEAFF. The chain couples TRBV11-2 to TRBJ1-1; D gene uncertain. From germline, CDR1 is SGHAT and CDR2 FQNNGV. Trimming took 5 bases from V and 5 from J, leaving 18 bases between them. The CDR3 is made up of 15 amino acids. Supplemented by reference TRBV11-2 and TRBJ1-1, the full variable domain reads EAGVAQSPRYKIIEKRQSVAFWCNPISGHATLYWYQQILGQGPKLLIQFQNNGVVDDSQLPKDRFSAERLKGVDSTLKIQPAKLEDSAVYLCASSPWAGGRTEAFFGQGTRLTVV.

The chain carries TRBV5-5 and TRBJ1-2; tentatively, D is TRBD1 (5 bases). The CDR3 covers 15 residues. The germline V and J ends were trimmed by 4 bases and 3 bases, with 16 bases remaining between them. Per the germline V gene, CDR1 is SGHKS and CDR2 is YYEKEE (reference sequence). The CDR3 reads CASSANTGTYYGYTF. CDR3 in DNA: TGTGCCAGCAGCGCCAATACCGGGACTTACTATGGCTACACCTTC.

In this sample, this clonotype turned up many times. V is TRBV12-3 or TRBV12-4 and J is TRBJ2-7; D call uncertain. With 1 base removed from V and 6 bases from J, the gap between germline ends came to 10 bases. CDR3 length: 13 residues. CDR3 in DNA: TGTGCCAGCAGTTTAGGTCCAGGCGTCGAGCAGTACTTC. It yields the protein CASSLGPGVEQYF.

The chain joins TRBV28 to TRBJ1-5; the D gene is possibly TRBD1 (5 bases). Looked up from germline, CDR1 is MDHEN and CDR2 is SYDVKM. CDR3 length: 18 amino acids. V was trimmed by 4 bases and J by 0 bases, leaving 19 bases between them. The CDR3 nucleotides read TGTGCCAGCAGTTCCCCAGGTACGGGGGGTAATAGCAATCAGCCCCAGCATTTT. It translates to CASSSPGTGGNSNQPQHF.

V gene TRBV6-2 or TRBV6-3 combines with J gene TRBJ2-1; D possibly matches TRBD1 or TRBD2 (6 bases each). Germline V gives CDR1 MNHEY, CDR2 SVGEGT. The V and J ends lost 11 bases and 1 base respectively, with 12 bases between them. The CDR3 has 13 amino acids. The CDR3 loop is CAARGTSYNEQFF. The CDR3 nucleotides read TGTGCCGCCCGGGGGACATCCTACAATGAGCAGTTCTTC.

V is TRBV29-1 and J is TRBJ2-1; TRBD2 is a possible D gene (7 bases). Near its end, the DNA agrees better with TRBJ2-7, so the J call may be wrong. CDR1 is SQVTM, CDR2 ANQGSEA, per germline. This CDR3 has 17 residues. This chain's CDR3 is CSVELWRGGGSYNEQYF. The DNA of the CDR3 is TGCAGCGTTGAACTATGGAGGGGCGGGGGCTCCTACAATGAGCAGTACTTC.